This T cell receptor (beta chain) was recovered during a study of PD-L1 blockade in urothelial cancer (dated by TCRdb to the late 2010s). About the full investigation: Therapy was started at some point between 2012 and 2014 for all patients, and atezolizumab 1,200 mg was administered intravenously every 3 weeks. About 90% of the 29 patients were males with bladder-origin urothelial cancer, and about 65% of the 29 reported a prior smoking history. Patients had an ECOG performance status of 0 or 1 and had received between 0 and 3 prior chemotherapy regimens. Blood samples were analyzed at two time points: 3 weeks after treatment start (second dose) and 6 weeks after treatment start. Blood samples gave median yields of around 150,000 T cells and 82,636 unique TCRs, along with a median clonality of 0.080. The study was an exploratory multi-omic analysis of somatic, immune and clinical correlates of response to PD-L1 blockade with atezolizumab in urothelial cancer. Pretreatment tumor samples, along with matched peripheral blood serially collected before and after atezolizumab treatment, were subjected to TCR sequencing. Durable clinical benefit was defined as progression-free survival longer than 6 months, and TCR features were also tested against progression-free and overall survival. In the same patients, whole exome sequencing and RNA sequencing of pretreatment tumors were performed in addition to TCR sequencing. Durable clinical benefit was achieved by nine patients but not by the remaining 20. Just over 28 patients had pretreatment blood TCR-seq, about 25 had at least one posttreatment blood collection, and about 25 had tumor TCR-seq.

For this chain, trimming is 2 bases at the V end and 9 bases at the J end, and the number of junction bases without a gene match is 5. The cysteine opens and the phenylalanine closes a CDR3 of 15 amino acids. The entry retains the CDR3 DNA only, 45 bases that are in frame from base 1. Per the germline V gene, SGDLS is the CDR1 and YYNGEE is the CDR2. The paper's findings and limits, for the study overall: At 3 weeks after the start of treatment, tumor-associated TCR clones in peripheral blood had expanded more in patients with durable benefit (n of about 21, p = 0.022). Because the sample size was small (n ≈ 30) and many of the analyses were exploratory, the results are meant to be hypothesis-generating. Improved progression-free and overall survival was associated with having pretreatment peripheral blood TCR clonality below the median.

To estimate absolute template abundance from read counts, synthetic TCR analog templates were spiked into each PCR. The immunoSEQ assay was used to amplify TCRbeta CDR3 regions from genomic DNA with bias-controlled V and J gene primers. Sequencing of rearranged TCRbeta segments was performed at approximately 20X coverage. In the source study's methods: Clustering was used to correct sequencing errors, and CDR3s were annotated against IMGT to assign V, D and J genes. Only productive TCRbeta rearrangements were used in downstream analyses, excluding out-of-frame or stop-codon sequences. Clonality was computed as one minus Shannon entropy normalized by the log of the number of unique productive sequences. Fisher's exact test with Benjamini-Hochberg correction, at a threshold of adjusted p below 0.01, was used to find clones that differed between time points or between blood and tumor. This immuneACCESS table, as held by TCRdb, lists in-frame sequences with V and J called but not all clones. Of the missing ones, under half trace to an unresolved V gene in checked studies; the others have no known cause. The V and J calls and clone size are taken from that table; D and trimming were inferred from the DNA. The sample table lists around 49,000 clones, 85% to 90% of them with a count of one. Of the sample, around 2.5% is held by the ten largest clones.

The time point label here, explained by the study, means: peripheral blood 6 weeks after treatment start. A cohort of about 27 patients with locally advanced or metastatic urothelial carcinoma, treated at Memorial Sloan Kettering on a trial protocol, was included. Peripheral blood mononuclear cells were collected pretreatment and during treatment, at between 1 and 8 total time points per patient. The Qiagen DNeasy Blood extraction kit was used to purify genomic DNA from total PBMCs and from tumor samples. Collected pretreatment and during treatment, PBMCs were isolated and stored as previously described. Worth noting for this clone: This clone's antigen is unknown. Base qualities are not at hand, and no much larger clone is one base apart.

In this chain, TRBV9 is recombined with TRBJ2-3; TRBD2 matches 14 bases in the middle. This material consisted of PBMCs, taken around atezolizumab (anti-PD-L1) treatment. The clonotype was recovered from a man between 60 and 70 years old with urothelial cancer. The CDR3 sequence is CASSVSGTSGSTQYF. The bases read TGTGCCAGCAGCGTCTCTGGGACTAGCGGGAGCACGCAGTATTTT.